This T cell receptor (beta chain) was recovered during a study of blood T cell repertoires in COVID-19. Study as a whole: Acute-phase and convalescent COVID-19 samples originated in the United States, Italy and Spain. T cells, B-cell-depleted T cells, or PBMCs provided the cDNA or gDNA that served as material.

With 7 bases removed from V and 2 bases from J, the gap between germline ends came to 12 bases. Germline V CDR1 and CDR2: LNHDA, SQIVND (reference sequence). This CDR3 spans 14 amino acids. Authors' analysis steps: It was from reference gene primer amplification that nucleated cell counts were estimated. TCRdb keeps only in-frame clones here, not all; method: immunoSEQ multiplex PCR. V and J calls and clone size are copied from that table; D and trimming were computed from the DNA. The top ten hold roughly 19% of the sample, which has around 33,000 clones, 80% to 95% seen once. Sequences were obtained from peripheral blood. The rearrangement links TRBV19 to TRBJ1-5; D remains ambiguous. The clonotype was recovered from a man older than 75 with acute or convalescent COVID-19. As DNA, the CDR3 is TGTGCCAGTACCGCAGGTCTGGGCAATCAGCCCCAGCATTTT. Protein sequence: CASTAGLGNQPQHF.